This TCR beta chain comes out of a study of blood T cell repertoires in COVID-19. Study-wide context: The United States, Italy and Spain were the sources of the acute and convalescent COVID-19 samples. The cDNA or gDNA used as material had been derived from T cells, B-cell-depleted T cells, or PBMCs.

This CDR3 spans 16 amino acids. Germline lookup yields CDR1 SGHTS and CDR2 YDEGEE. The V and J ends lost 4 bases and 1 base, in that order; junction bases with no gene match: 7. Original data processing: It was from reference gene primer amplification that nucleated cell counts were estimated. Measured with immunoSEQ multiplex PCR; TCRdb has only the in-frame clones, and not every one. That table gives V, J and clone size, and the DNA gave D and trimming. The data hold 60,000 or so clones, with about 93% observed a single time. Sequences were obtained from peripheral blood. This clonotype was sampled from a human donor with active COVID-19. The donor label of this sample is uncertain. V usage is TRBV5-8 and J usage is TRBJ2-5; TRBD2 agrees at 10 bases. CDR3: CASSDQTSGFQETQYF. CDR3 nucleotides: TGTGCCAGCAGCGATCAGACTAGCGGGTTCCAAGAGACCCAGTACTTC.